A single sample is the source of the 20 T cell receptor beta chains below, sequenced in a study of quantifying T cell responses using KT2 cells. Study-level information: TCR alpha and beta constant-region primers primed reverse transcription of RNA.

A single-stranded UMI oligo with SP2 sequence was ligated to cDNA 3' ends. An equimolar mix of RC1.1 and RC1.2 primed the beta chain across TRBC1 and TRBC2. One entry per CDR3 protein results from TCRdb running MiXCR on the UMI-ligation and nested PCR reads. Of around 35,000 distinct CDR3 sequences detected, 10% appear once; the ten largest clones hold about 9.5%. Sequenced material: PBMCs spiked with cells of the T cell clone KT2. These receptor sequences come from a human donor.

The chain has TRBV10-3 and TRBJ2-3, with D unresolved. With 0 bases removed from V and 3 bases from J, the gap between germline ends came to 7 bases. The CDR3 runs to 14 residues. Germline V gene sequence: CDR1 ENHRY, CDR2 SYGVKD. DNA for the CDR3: TGTGCCATCAGTGAGTCGATTGGAACAGATACGCAGTATTTT. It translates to CAISESIGTDTQYF.

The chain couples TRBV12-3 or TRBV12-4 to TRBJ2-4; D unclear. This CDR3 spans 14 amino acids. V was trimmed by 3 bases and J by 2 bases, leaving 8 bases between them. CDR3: CASSFDGTKNIQYF. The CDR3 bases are TGTGCCAGCAGTTTCGACGGTACCAAAAACATTCAGTACTTC.

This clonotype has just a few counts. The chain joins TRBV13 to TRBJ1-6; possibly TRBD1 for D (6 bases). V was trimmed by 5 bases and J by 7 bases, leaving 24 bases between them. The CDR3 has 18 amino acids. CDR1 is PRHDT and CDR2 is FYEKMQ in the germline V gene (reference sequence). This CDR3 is CASSLGHSGADSNSPLHF. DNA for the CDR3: TGTGCCAGCAGCCTGGGACATTCGGGGGCCGACTCAAATTCACCCCTCCACTTT.

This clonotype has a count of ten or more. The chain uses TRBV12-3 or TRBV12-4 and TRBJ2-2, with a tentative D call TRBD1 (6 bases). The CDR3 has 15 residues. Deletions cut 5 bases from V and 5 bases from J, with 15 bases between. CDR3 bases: TGTGCCAGCAGTAACCCTGGACAGAAGACCGGGGAGCTGTTTTTT. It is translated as CASSNPGQKTGELFF.

Here the CDR3 reads CASSLAAGYGYTF. DNA for the CDR3: TGTGCCAGCAGCCTGGCGGCAGGGTATGGCTACACCTTC. This chain uses TRBV7-9 with TRBJ1-2, with D possibly being TRBD1 (5 bases). The V and J ends lost 5 bases and 5 bases respectively, with 12 bases between them. From germline, CDR1 is SEHNR and CDR2 FQNEAQ (reference sequence). The CDR3 length is 13 residues.

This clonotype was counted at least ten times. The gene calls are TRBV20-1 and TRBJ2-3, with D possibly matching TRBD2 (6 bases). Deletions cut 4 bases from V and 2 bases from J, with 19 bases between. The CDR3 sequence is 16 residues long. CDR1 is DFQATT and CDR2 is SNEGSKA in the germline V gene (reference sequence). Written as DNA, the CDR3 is TGCAGTGCTACCGGGCGCCAACTAGCTCCCACAGATACGCAGTATTTT. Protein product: CSATGRQLAPTDTQYF.

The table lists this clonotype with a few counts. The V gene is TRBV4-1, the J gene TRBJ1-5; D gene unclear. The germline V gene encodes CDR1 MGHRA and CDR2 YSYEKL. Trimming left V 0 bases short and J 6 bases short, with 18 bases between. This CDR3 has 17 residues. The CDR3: CASSQDSLGNTGQPQHF. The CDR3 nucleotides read TGCGCCAGCAGCCAAGATAGCCTAGGCAATACCGGTCAGCCCCAGCATTTT.

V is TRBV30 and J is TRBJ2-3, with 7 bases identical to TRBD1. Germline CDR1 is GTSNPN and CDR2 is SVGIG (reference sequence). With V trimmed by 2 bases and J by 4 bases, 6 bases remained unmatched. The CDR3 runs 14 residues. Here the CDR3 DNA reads TGTGCCTGGAGTACCCTCGACAGGGCAGATACGCAGTATTTT. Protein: CAWSTLDRADTQYF.

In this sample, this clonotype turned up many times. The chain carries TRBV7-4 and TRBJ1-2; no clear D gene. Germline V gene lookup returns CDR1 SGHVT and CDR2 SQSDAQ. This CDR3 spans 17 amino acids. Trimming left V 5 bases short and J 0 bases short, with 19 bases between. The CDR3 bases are TGTGCCAGCAGCCCCCCCGGTCGAACCGAATCTAACTATGGCTACACCTTC. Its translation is CASSPPGRTESNYGYTF.

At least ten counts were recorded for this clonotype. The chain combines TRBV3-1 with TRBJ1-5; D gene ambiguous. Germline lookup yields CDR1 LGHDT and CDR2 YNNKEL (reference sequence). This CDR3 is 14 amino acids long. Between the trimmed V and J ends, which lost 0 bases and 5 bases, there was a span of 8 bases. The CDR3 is CASSQEARDQPQHF. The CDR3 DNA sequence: TGTGCCAGCAGCCAAGAAGCCAGAGATCAGCCCCAGCATTTT.

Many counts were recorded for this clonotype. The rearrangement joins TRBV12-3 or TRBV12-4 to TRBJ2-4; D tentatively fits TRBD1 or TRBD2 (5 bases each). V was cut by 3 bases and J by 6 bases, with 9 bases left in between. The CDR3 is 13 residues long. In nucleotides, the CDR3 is TGTGCCAGCAGTTTGGGGGTCGGAAACATTCAGTACTTC. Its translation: CASSLGVGNIQYF.

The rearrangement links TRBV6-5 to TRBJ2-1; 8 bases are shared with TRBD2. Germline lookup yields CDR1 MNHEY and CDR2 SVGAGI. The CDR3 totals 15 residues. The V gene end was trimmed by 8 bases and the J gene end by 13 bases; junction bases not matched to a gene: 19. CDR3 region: CASSSGREAKGIQFF. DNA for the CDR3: TGTGCCAGCTCGTCGGGGCGGGAGGCCAAAGGAATTCAGTTCTTC.

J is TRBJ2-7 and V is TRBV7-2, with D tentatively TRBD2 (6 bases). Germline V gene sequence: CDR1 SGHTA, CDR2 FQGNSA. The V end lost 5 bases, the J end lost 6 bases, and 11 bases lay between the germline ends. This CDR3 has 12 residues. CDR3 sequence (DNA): TGTGCCAGCAGCCGTCCCGGGAGCGAGCAGTACTTC. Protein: CASSRPGSEQYF.

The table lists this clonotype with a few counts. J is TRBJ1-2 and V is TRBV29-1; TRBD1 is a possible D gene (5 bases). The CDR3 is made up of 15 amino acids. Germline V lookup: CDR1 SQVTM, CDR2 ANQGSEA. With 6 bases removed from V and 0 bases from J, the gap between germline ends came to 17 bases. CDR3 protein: CSVLSPGGSNYGYTF. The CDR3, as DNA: TGCAGCGTCTTGTCCCCTGGGGGATCTAACTATGGCTACACCTTC.

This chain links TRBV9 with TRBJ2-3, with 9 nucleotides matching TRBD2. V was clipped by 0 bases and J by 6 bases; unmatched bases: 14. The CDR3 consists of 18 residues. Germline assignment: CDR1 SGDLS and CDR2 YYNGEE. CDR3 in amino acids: CASSVGSSGGPGEDTQYF. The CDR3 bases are TGTGCCAGCAGCGTAGGGAGTAGCGGGGGCCCAGGGGAGGATACGCAGTATTTT.

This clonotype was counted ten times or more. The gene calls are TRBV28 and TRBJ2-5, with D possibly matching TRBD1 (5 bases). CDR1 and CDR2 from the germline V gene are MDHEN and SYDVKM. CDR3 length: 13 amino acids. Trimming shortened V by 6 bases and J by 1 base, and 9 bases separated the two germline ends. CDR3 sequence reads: CASRTDTQETQYF. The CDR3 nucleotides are TGTGCCAGCAGAACGGACACCCAAGAGACCCAGTACTTC.

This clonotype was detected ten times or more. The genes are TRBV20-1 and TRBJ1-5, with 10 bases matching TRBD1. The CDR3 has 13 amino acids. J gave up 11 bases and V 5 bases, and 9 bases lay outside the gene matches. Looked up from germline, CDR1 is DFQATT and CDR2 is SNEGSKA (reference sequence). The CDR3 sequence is CSAGTGAGRSQHF. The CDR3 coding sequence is TGCAGTGCTGGGACAGGGGCCGGTAGGTCCCAGCATTTT.

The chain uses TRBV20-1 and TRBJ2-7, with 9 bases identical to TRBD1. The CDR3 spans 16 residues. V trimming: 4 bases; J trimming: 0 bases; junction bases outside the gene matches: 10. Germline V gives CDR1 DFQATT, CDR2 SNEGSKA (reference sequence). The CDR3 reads CSAIDIDRGSSYEQYF. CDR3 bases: TGCAGTGCTATCGATATTGACAGGGGGTCCTCCTACGAGCAGTACTTC.

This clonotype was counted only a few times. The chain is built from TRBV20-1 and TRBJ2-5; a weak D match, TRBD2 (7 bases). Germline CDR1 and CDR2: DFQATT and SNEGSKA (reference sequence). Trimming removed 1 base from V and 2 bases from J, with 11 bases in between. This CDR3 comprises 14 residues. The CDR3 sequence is CSARGGGDQETQYF. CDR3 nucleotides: TGCAGTGCTAGAGGGGGGGGCGATCAAGAGACCCAGTACTTC.

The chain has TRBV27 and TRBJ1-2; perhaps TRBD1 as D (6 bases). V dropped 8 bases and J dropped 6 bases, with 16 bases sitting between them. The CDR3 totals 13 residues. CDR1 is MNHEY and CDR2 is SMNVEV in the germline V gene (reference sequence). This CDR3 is CASSFQGFDGYTF. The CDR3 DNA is TGTGCCAGCTCGTTTCAGGGGTTTGATGGCTACACCTTC.